The entry below describes one TCR beta chain. In germline, CDR1 is SGHTA, CDR2 FQGTGA. The CDR3 extends over 15 amino acids. V was clipped by 2 bases and J by 5 bases; unmatched bases: 7. Original analysis: Amplification of reference gene primers provided the estimated nucleated cell counts. Method: immunoSEQ multiplex PCR; TCRdb's copy keeps in-frame clones and lacks some. That table furnishes V, J and clone size, whereas the DNA furnished D and trimming. Among about 220,000 clones listed, around 85% were seen once. The data derive from a study of blood T cell repertoires in COVID-19. Study overall: Sources were T cells, B-cell-depleted T cells, or PBMCs; the material itself was cDNA or gDNA.

Those enrolled in Seattle joined during active infection and were followed longitudinally afterward. The chain links TRBV7-3 to TRBJ2-7; 9 bases match TRBD2. This receptor was obtained from an older woman with COVID-19, enrolled during active disease. Sequencing input: peripheral blood. The CDR3 region has the DNA TGTGCCAGCAGCTTAGGGACTAGCCGTTCGAACGAGCAGTACTTC. Translated, it gives CASSLGTSRSNEQYF.